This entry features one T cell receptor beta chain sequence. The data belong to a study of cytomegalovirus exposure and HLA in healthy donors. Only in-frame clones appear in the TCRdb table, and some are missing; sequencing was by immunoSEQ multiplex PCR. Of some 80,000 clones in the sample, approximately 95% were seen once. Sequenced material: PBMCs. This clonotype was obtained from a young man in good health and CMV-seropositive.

The CDR3 spells CASSQGGKQFF. CDR3 bases: TGTGCCAGCAGCCAAGGCGGCAAGCAGTTCTTC. The rearrangement joins TRBV6-5 to TRBJ2-1; D unresolved. Germline lookup yields CDR1 MNHEY and CDR2 SVGAGI. The CDR3 totals 11 residues. Trimming stripped 6 bases from V and 11 bases from J, with 11 bases between.